These 32 T cell receptor beta chains were all obtained from the same sample, sequenced in a study of blood T cell repertoires in COVID-19. Method: immunoSEQ multiplex PCR; TCRdb's copy keeps in-frame clones and lacks some. Of around 150,000 clones listed, 85% to 90% are singletons. Specimen: peripheral blood. Receptor source: a man between 50 and 59 years old with active COVID-19.

The CDR3 loop reads CATSRDWGDEQYF. Here the CDR3 DNA reads TGTGCCACCAGCAGAGATTGGGGAGATGAGCAGTACTTC. V usage is TRBV15 and J usage is TRBJ2-7; D possibly corresponds to TRBD2 (5 bases). Germline V CDR1 and CDR2: LNHNV, YYDKDF (reference sequence). V was trimmed by 0 bases and J by 7 bases, leaving 10 bases between them. This CDR3 region has 13 residues. Using reference TRBV15 and TRBJ2-7 for the parts outside the CDR3, the full variable domain is DAMVIQNPRYQVTQFGKPVTLSCSQTLNHNVMYWYQQKSSQAPKLLFHYYDKDFNNEADTPDNFQSRRPNTSFCFLDIRSPGLGDTAMYLCATSRDWGDEQYFGPGTRLTVT.

Only one count was recorded for this clone. The chain is built from TRBV7-7 and TRBJ1-1; D unclear. Trimming pared 6 bases from V and 1 base from J, leaving 9 bases between. This CDR3 has 13 amino acids. Germline V gene sequence: CDR1 SSHAT, CDR2 FNYEAQ (reference sequence). The CDR3 spells CASSPLGNTEAFF. In DNA form, the CDR3 reads TGTGCCAGCAGTCCCCTCGGGAACACTGAAGCTTTCTTT.

This chain links TRBV5-1 with TRBJ1-1; 8 bases map to TRBD1. The CDR3 runs to 16 residues. Germline values: CDR1 SGHRS, CDR2 YFSETQ. The V gene end was trimmed by 5 bases and the J gene end by 5 bases; junction bases not matched to a gene: 14. CDR3 region: CASRPSPTGGRTEAFF. In DNA, the CDR3 is TGCGCCAGCAGACCCAGCCCCACAGGGGGTCGGACTGAAGCTTTCTTT.

The rearrangement uses TRBV5-1 and TRBJ2-5; 8 nucleotides agree with TRBD2. Germline V gene data show CDR1 as SGHRS and CDR2 as YFSETQ. Germline trimming cut 4 bases from V and 7 bases from J; bases unmatched to any gene: 9. The CDR3 spans 14 residues. Written as DNA, the CDR3 is TGCGCCAGCAGCCCACCGGGACTAGAAGGGACCCAGTACTTC. Translated, it gives CASSPPGLEGTQYF.

The V and J genes are TRBV6-5 and TRBJ1-1; a weak D match, TRBD1 (6 bases). Trimming took off 8 bases at V and 2 bases at J, with 15 bases between the two ends. The CDR3 has 14 residues. Germline lookup yields CDR1 MNHEY and CDR2 SVGAGI. DNA of the CDR3: TGTGCCAGCCTCCGGGGGGCGGATAACACTGAAGCTTTCTTT. Translating gives CASLRGADNTEAFF.

This chain uses TRBV2 with TRBJ2-5, with TRBD2 identical over 9 bases. The CDR3 loop spans 16 amino acids. Germline CDR1 is SNHLY and CDR2 is FYNNEI. V was pared by 7 bases and J by 2 bases, with 11 bases of the junction left unmatched. DNA of the CDR3: TGTGCCAGCAAGGCCCAGCGGGGGGTGTCTCAAGAGACCCAGTACTTC. Protein: CASKAQRGVSQETQYF.

The V call is TRBV29-1, the J call TRBJ1-1, with D unresolved. The CDR3 totals 13 residues. Germline CDR1 reads SQVTM; CDR2 reads ANQGSEA. V shed 4 bases and J shed 5 bases, with 14 bases lying between them. CDR3 amino acids: CSVAVSWRTEAFF. The CDR3 nucleotides read TGCAGCGTTGCCGTCTCGTGGAGGACTGAAGCTTTCTTT.

The rearrangement links TRBV29-1 to TRBJ2-2; TRBD2 is a possible D gene (7 bases). CDR3 length: 13 residues. V dropped 4 bases and J dropped 2 bases, with 8 bases sitting between them. Germline V gives CDR1 SQVTM, CDR2 ANQGSEA. CDR3 DNA sequence: TGCAGCGTTGGGGGGGGCAACACCGGGGAGCTGTTTTTT. This gives the protein CSVGGGNTGELFF.

The J gene is TRBJ2-1, the V gene TRBV7-2; TRBD2 agrees at 11 bases. Germline loops: CDR1 SGHTA, CDR2 FQGNSA. V lost 4 bases and J lost 8; bases outside the gene matches: 7. CDR3 length: 15 residues. CDR3 nucleotides: TGTGCCAGCAGCTATAGCGGGGGGGCGGTTTATGAGCAGTTCTTC. This sequence encodes CASSYSGGAVYEQFF.

The chain recombines TRBV30 with TRBJ2-7, with TRBD1 as a possible D gene (5 bases). Germline-derived CDR1 and CDR2 are GTSNPN and SVGIG (reference sequence). Trimming cost V 0 bases and J 4 bases, with 16 bases left between them. The CDR3 runs to 15 residues. The CDR3 protein is CAWSVWQGVGYEQYF. The DNA for the CDR3 is TGTGCCTGGAGTGTTTGGCAGGGTGTCGGGTACGAGCAGTACTTC.

This chain connects TRBV2 to TRBJ1-1; D unresolved. V was pared by 2 bases and J by 4 bases, with 8 bases between. The CDR3 sequence is 13 residues long. The V gene's germline CDR1 is SNHLY and CDR2 FYNNEI. In nucleotides, the CDR3 is TGTGCCAGCAGTGAATTAGAGGGCACTGAAGCTTTCTTT. Amino acid sequence: CASSELEGTEAFF. Full variable domain (remainder filled in from reference TRBV2 and TRBJ1-1): EPEVTQTPSHQVTQMGQEVILRCVPISNHLYFYWYRQILGQKVEFLVSFYNNEISEKSEIFDDQFSVERPDGSNFTLKIRSTKLEDSAMYFCASSELEGTEAFFGQGTRLTVV.

V gene TRBV6-5 combines with J gene TRBJ2-7; TRBD1 might be the D (6 bases). This CDR3 comprises 15 residues. CDR1 is MNHEY, CDR2 SVGAGI, per germline. Trimming shortened V by 0 bases and J by 5 bases, and 14 bases separated the two germline ends. This CDR3 reads CASSYSNGGANEQYF. In DNA form, the CDR3 reads TGTGCCAGCAGTTACTCGAATGGGGGCGCGAACGAGCAGTACTTC.

CDR3: CASSKGGGGTGELFF. Written as DNA, the CDR3 is TGTGCCAGCAGCAAGGGAGGGGGAGGCACCGGGGAGCTGTTTTTT. The chain recombines TRBV21-1 with TRBJ2-2; the table's TRBD2 call for D was not verified on the DNA. TRBV21-1 is assigned pseudogene status. The CDR3 loop spans 15 amino acids.

V and J are TRBV30 and TRBJ1-3, with D maybe TRBD1 (5 bases). This CDR3 has 16 residues. Germline V gene data show CDR1 as GTSNPN and CDR2 as SVGIG (reference sequence). The V end lost 2 bases, the J end lost 4 bases, and 18 bases lay between the germline ends. CDR3 in amino acids: CAWSSKGLGEGNTIYF. CDR3 coding DNA: TGTGCCTGGAGTTCAAAAGGTTTAGGGGAAGGAAACACCATATATTTT.

V and J are TRBV5-1 and TRBJ2-6; D is unresolved. With 0 bases removed from V and 0 bases from J, the gap between germline ends came to 4 bases. Germline V gives CDR1 SGHRS, CDR2 YFSETQ. The length of the CDR3 is 15 residues. The CDR3 region has the DNA TGCGCCAGCAGCTTGGTCGGCTCTGGGGCCAACGTCCTGACTTTC. Translated: CASSLVGSGANVLTF.

V usage is TRBV6-2 or TRBV6-3 and J usage is TRBJ2-5; 10 bases match TRBD2. The CDR3 is made up of 15 amino acids. Looked up from germline, CDR1 is MNHEY and CDR2 is SVGEGT. V lost 5 bases to trimming and J lost 5 bases; unmatched junction nucleotides: 8. The DNA of the CDR3 is TGTGCCAGCAGTCAACAGCGGGGGGGCCTGGAGACCCAGTACTTC. It codes for CASSQQRGGLETQYF.

The V and J genes are TRBV18 and TRBJ1-1, with 8 bases aligning to TRBD1. Germline assignment: CDR1 KGHSH and CDR2 LQKENI. This CDR3 region has 13 residues. V shed 2 bases and J 8 bases; nucleotides not matched to a gene: 4. The CDR3 nucleotides are TGTGCCAGCTCACCAGGACAGGGTTGGGAAGCTTTCTTT. Protein: CASSPGQGWEAFF.

This chain connects TRBV7-2 to TRBJ2-3, with 9 bases matching TRBD2. Looked up from germline, CDR1 is SGHTA and CDR2 is FQGNSA. J was trimmed by 2 bases and V by 5 bases; bases with no gene match: 14. The CDR3 is 18 amino acids. The CDR3 region is CASSPLQASGVLTDTQYF. For the CDR3, the DNA is TGTGCCAGCAGCCCATTACAGGCTAGCGGGGTTCTCACAGATACGCAGTATTTT.

The gene calls are TRBV7-9 and TRBJ1-4, with 7 nucleotides matching TRBD1. J gave up 7 bases and V 5 bases, and 1 base lay outside the gene matches. This CDR3 is 12 amino acids long. The V gene's germline CDR1 is SEHNR and CDR2 FQNEAQ (reference sequence). This chain's CDR3 is CASSNRGEKLFF. The CDR3 bases are TGTGCCAGCAGCAACAGGGGTGAAAAACTGTTTTTT.

The rearrangement links TRBV6-4 to TRBJ2-1; 10 bases align to TRBD2. CDR3 size: 13 residues. Trimming cost V 5 bases and J 10 bases; bases outside gene matches: 5. Per the germline V gene, CDR1 is MRHNA and CDR2 is SNTAGT. CDR3: CASSLAGGLEQFF. CDR3 nucleotide sequence: TGTGCCAGCAGTTTAGCGGGGGGTTTGGAGCAGTTCTTC.

The count of this clone is one. This sequence joins TRBV4-1 and TRBJ1-1; tentatively, D is TRBD1 (6 bases). The CDR3 length is 14 residues. Per germline, CDR1 MGHRA and CDR2 YSYEKL. V was pared by 1 base and J by 6 bases, with 12 bases between. The CDR3 is CASSQVDGGPEAFF. Written as DNA, the CDR3 is TGCGCCAGCAGCCAAGTCGATGGGGGCCCTGAAGCTTTCTTT.

The chain employs TRBV5-4 and TRBJ2-1; tentative D call: TRBD2 (5 bases). The V end was cut by 2 bases, the J end by 2 bases, with 11 bases between. The CDR3 has 15 amino acids. In germline, CDR1 is SGHNT, CDR2 YYREEE (reference sequence). CDR3 sequence: CASSLGGPAYNEQFF. DNA of the CDR3: TGTGCCAGCAGCTTAGGAGGCCCTGCCTACAATGAGCAGTTCTTC. The whole variable domain, remainder taken from reference TRBV5-4 and TRBJ2-1, is ETGVTQSPTHLIKTRGQQVTLRCSSQSGHNTVSWYQQALGQGPQFIFQYYREEENGRGNFPPRFSGLQFPNYSSELNVNALELDDSALYLCASSLGGPAYNEQFFGPGTRLTVL.

The V gene is TRBV2, the J gene TRBJ2-7; 8 nucleotides match TRBD2. This CDR3 is built from 14 residues. Germline trimming cut 6 bases from V and 6 bases from J; bases unmatched to any gene: 10. Germline values: CDR1 SNHLY, CDR2 FYNNEI. The DNA of the CDR3 is TGTGCCAGCAGACCCGGGGGGGGGTCCGGCGAGCAGTACTTC. It yields the protein CASRPGGGSGEQYF.

The V call is TRBV3-1 (or the pseudogene TRBV3-2), the J call TRBJ1-2; D is undetermined. The V end was cut by 4 bases, the J end by 1 base, with 4 bases between. The germline V gene encodes CDR1 LGHDT and CDR2 YNNKEL (reference sequence). The CDR3 spans 12 residues. In DNA, the CDR3 is TGTGCCAGCAGCCCCAGTAACTATGGCTACACCTTC. Translation gives CASSPSNYGYTF.

Here the CDR3 DNA reads TGTGCCAGCAGCTTAGCGCCGGGACAGGGCTCCACTGAAGCTTTCTTT. Residues: CASSLAPGQGSTEAFF. The V gene is TRBV7-2, the J gene TRBJ1-1; 9 nucleotides agree with TRBD1. Germline assignment: CDR1 SGHTA and CDR2 FQGNSA. The CDR3 runs 16 residues. V shed 0 bases and J 4 bases; nucleotides not matched to a gene: 6. Filled out from reference TRBV7-2 and TRBJ1-1, the complete variable domain reads GAGVSQSPSNKVTEKGKDVELRCDPISGHTALYWYRQSLGQGLEFLIYFQGNSAPDKSGLPSDRFSAERTGGSVSTLTIQRTQQEDSAVYLCASSLAPGQGSTEAFFGQGTRLTVV.

J is TRBJ2-1 and V is TRBV29-1, with TRBD2 matching over 8 bases. Germline lookup yields CDR1 SQVTM and CDR2 ANQGSEA. The CDR3 loop spans 12 amino acids. V lost 5 bases, J lost 9 bases, and 6 bases stayed unmatched. The CDR3 DNA reads TGCAGCGTTCTAGGACTAGCCCTTGAGCAGTTCTTC. It codes for CSVLGLALEQFF.

This chain links TRBV5-5 with TRBJ2-5, with D possibly TRBD2 on 6 matching bases. This CDR3 spans 15 amino acids. Germline CDR1 is SGHKS and CDR2 is YYEKEE (reference sequence). Trimming removed 4 bases at V and 1 base at J, with 14 bases between. The CDR3 sequence is CASSHLRDFQETQYF. CDR3 nucleotide sequence: TGTGCCAGCAGCCATCTCCGGGACTTCCAAGAGACCCAGTACTTC.

This clone was detected only a few times. The chain combines TRBV4-2 with TRBJ1-4, with a tentative D call TRBD1 (5 bases). V lost 4 bases and J 5 bases, leaving 14 bases between the germline ends. CDR1 LGHNA and CDR2 YNFKEQ come from the germline V gene. The CDR3 runs to 15 residues. The DNA of the CDR3 is TGTGCCAGCAGCCCTTCGACAGCGCCGAATGAAAAACTGTTTTTT. Translated: CASSPSTAPNEKLFF.

The rearrangement joins TRBV4-2 to TRBJ1-6; 8 nucleotides match TRBD1. Germline V gives CDR1 LGHNA, CDR2 YNFKEQ. Unmatched junction bases numbered 8, after V lost 2 bases and J lost 8 bases. This CDR3 is built from 16 residues. The CDR3: CASSQSRAGGDSPLHF. The DNA of the CDR3 is TGTGCCAGCAGCCAATCACGGGCAGGGGGCGATTCACCCCTCCACTTT.

Of note for this clone: Compared with germline, one end of the junction differs, possibly owing to a read error. Other nucleotide sequences in the sample specify the same CDR3. The chain carries TRBV6-1 and TRBJ1-4; 9 nucleotides match TRBD1. Germline assignment: CDR1 MNHNS and CDR2 SASEGT. This CDR3 is 14 amino acids long. Here the CDR3 DNA reads TGTGCCAGCAGTGAGGACAGGGGCGCTGAAAAACTATTTTTT. As protein: CASSEDRGAEKLFF.

The V call is TRBV12-3 or TRBV12-4, the J call TRBJ2-4; TRBD1 is a possible D gene (5 bases). This CDR3 region has 13 residues. The V end lost 5 bases, the J end lost 9 bases, and 14 bases lay between the germline ends. DNA of the CDR3: TGTGCCAGCAGTCCCAGACAGAAGAGCATTCAGTACTTC. As protein: CASSPRQKSIQYF.

The CDR3 sequence: CASTTPGTEAFF. The CDR3 DNA reads TGTGCCAGCACTACCCCGGGCACTGAAGCTTTCTTT. This rearrangement joins TRBV12-3 or TRBV12-4 to TRBJ1-1; no definite D call. This CDR3 is 12 amino acids long. V shed 7 bases and J shed 4 bases, with 10 bases lying between them.